This T cell receptor (beta chain) was documented in a study of blood T cells in healthy people across ages. As regards this clonotype: With a much larger clone just one base away, this may be a read error.

A second roughly 7 to 11 cycle PCR used barcoded and J-beta primers. One entry per CDR3 protein results from TCRdb running MiXCR on the 5' RACE reads. The data contain hundreds of thousands of distinct CDR3 sequences, roughly 26% of them singletons. CDR1 is SGHRS, CDR2 YFSETQ, per germline. The CDR3 covers 13 residues. Material for sequencing was blood. The genes are TRBV5-1 and TRBJ1-6, with D maybe TRBD1 (6 bases). This clonotype was obtained from a woman older than 75 in good health. CDR3: CVSSLDSNSPLHF. In nucleotides, the CDR3 is TGCGTCAGCAGCTTGGACAGCAATTCACCCCTCCACTTT.